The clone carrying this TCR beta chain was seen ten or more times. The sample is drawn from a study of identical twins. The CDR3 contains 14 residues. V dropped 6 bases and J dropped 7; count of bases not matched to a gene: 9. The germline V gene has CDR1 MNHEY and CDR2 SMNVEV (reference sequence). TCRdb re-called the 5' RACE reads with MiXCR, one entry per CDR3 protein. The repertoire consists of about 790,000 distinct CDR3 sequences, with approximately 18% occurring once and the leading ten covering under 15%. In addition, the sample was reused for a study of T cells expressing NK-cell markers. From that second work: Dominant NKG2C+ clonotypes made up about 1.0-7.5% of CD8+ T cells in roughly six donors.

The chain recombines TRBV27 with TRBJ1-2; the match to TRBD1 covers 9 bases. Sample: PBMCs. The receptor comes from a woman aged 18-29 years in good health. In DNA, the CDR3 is TGTGCCAGCAGGCCGACAGGGGGAGCAGGTGGCTACACCTTC. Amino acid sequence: CASRPTGGAGGYTF.